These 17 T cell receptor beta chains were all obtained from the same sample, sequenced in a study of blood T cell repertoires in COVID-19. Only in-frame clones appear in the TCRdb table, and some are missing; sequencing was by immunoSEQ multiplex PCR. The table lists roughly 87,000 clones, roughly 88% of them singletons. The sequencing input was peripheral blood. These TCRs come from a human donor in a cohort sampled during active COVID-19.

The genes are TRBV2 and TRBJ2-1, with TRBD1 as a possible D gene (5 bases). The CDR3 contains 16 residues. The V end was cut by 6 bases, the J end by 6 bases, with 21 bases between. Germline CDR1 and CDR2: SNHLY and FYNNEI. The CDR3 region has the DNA TGTGCCAGCAGAGCCCTCAGGGATTCTTCGGGCAATGAGCAGTTCTTC. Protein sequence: CASRALRDSSGNEQFF.

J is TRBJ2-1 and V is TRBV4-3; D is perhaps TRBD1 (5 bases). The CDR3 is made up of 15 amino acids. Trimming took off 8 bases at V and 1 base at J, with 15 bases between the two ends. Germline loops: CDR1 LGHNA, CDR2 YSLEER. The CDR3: CASGALGGSYNEQFF. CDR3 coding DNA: TGCGCCAGCGGGGCCCTCGGCGGATCCTACAATGAGCAGTTCTTC.

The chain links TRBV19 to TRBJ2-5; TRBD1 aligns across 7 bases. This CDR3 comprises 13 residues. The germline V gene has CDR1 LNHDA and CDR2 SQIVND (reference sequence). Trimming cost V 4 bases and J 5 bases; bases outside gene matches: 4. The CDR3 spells CASSTTGAETQYF. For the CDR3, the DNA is TGTGCCAGTAGTACAACAGGGGCCGAGACCCAGTACTTC. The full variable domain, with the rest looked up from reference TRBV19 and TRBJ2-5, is DGGITQSPKYLFRKEGQNVTLSCEQNLNHDAMYWYRQDPGQGLRLIYYSQIVNDFQKGDIAEGYSVSREKKESFPLTVTSAQKNPTAFYLCASSTTGAETQYFGPGTRLLVL.

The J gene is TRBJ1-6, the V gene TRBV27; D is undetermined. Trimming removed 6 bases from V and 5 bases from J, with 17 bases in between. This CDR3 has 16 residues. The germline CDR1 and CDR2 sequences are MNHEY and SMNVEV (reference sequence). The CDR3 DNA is TGTGCCAGCAGCATTTACGGGCCGGGGAATAATTCACCCCTCCACTTT. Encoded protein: CASSIYGPGNNSPLHF.

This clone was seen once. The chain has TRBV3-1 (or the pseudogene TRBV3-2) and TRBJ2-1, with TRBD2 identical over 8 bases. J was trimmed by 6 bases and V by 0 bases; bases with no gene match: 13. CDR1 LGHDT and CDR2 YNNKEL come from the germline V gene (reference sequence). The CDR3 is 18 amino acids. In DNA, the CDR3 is TGTGCCAGCAGCCAAGATGAAGTTTTCGGACTAGCCACCAATGAGCAGTTCTTC. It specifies CASSQDEVFGLATNEQFF.

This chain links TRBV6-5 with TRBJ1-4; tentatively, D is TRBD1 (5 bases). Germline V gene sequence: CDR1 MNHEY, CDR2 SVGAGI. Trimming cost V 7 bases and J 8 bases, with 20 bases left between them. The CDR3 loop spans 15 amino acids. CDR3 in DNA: TGTGCCAGCACCAAGGGCCCCAGGGCTAGGGAAAAACTGTTTTTT. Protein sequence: CASTKGPRAREKLFF.

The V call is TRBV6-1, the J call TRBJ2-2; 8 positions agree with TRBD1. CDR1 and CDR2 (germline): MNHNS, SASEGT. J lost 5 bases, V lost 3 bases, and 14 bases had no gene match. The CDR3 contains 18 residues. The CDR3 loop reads CASSDNGRQGARTGELFF. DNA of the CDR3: TGTGCCAGCAGTGATAACGGGCGGCAGGGGGCGCGTACCGGGGAGCTGTTTTTT.

CDR3 region: CASQGTSGYNEQFF. The CDR3 DNA follows: TGTGCATCCCAGGGGACTAGCGGATACAATGAGCAGTTCTTC. V is TRBV12-5 and J is TRBJ2-1, with 11 positions matching TRBD2. The CDR3 is 14 residues long. Germline V CDR1 and CDR2: LGHNT, FRNRAP.

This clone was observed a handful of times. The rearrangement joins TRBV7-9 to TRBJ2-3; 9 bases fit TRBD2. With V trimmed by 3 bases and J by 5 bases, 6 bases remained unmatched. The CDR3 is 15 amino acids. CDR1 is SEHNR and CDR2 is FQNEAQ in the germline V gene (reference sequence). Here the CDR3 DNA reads TGTGCCAGCAGCTTGGGCGGGAGGGCGGAAGATACGCAGTATTTT. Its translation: CASSLGGRAEDTQYF.

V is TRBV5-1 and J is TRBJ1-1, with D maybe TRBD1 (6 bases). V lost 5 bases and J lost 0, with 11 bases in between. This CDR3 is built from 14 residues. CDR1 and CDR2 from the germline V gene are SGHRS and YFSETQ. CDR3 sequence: CASSPGHMNTEAFF. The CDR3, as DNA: TGCGCCAGCAGTCCGGGACATATGAACACTGAAGCTTTCTTT.

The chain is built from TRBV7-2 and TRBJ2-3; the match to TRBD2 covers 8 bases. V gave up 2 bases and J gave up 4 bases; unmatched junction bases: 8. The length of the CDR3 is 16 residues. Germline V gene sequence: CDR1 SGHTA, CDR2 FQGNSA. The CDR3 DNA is TGTGCCAGCAGCTTAAGGGGAACCGGGAGGGCAGATACGCAGTATTTT. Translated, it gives CASSLRGTGRADTQYF.

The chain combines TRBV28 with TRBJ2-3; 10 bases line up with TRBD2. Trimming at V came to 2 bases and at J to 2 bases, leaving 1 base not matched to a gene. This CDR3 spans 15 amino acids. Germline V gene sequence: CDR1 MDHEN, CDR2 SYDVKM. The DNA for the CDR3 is TGTGCCAGCAGTTTACTAGCGGGAGACACAGATACGCAGTATTTT. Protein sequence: CASSLLAGDTDTQYF.

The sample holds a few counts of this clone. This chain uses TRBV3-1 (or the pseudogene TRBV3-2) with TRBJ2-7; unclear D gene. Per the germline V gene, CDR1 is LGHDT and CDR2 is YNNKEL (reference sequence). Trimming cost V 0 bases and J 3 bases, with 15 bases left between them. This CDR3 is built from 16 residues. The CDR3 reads CASSQDPGTVSYEQYF. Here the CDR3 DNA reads TGTGCCAGCAGCCAAGATCCCGGCACAGTAAGCTACGAGCAGTACTTC.

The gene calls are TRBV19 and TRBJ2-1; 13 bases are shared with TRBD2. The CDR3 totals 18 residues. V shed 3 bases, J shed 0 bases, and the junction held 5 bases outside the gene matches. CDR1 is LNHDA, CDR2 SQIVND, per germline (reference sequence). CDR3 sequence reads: CASSIGTSGISSYNEQFF. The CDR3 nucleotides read TGTGCCAGTAGTATTGGGACTAGCGGGATCAGCTCCTACAATGAGCAGTTCTTC. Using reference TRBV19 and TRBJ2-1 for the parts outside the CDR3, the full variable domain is DGGITQSPKYLFRKEGQNVTLSCEQNLNHDAMYWYRQDPGQGLRLIYYSQIVNDFQKGDIAEGYSVSREKKESFPLTVTSAQKNPTAFYLCASSIGTSGISSYNEQFFGPGTRLTVL.

This CDR3 is CASSFIRDRDGELFF. The CDR3 nucleotides read TGTGCCAGCAGCTTTATCCGGGACAGGGACGGGGAGCTGTTTTTT. The chain joins TRBV7-2 to TRBJ2-2; TRBD1 matches 9 bases. The CDR3 is made up of 15 amino acids. Trimming removed 3 bases from V and 7 bases from J; junction bases left unmatched: 6. CDR1 is SGHTA, CDR2 FQGNSA, per germline. The complete variable domain, with remaining parts taken from reference TRBV7-2 and TRBJ2-2, reads GAGVSQSPSNKVTEKGKDVELRCDPISGHTALYWYRQSLGQGLEFLIYFQGNSAPDKSGLPSDRFSAERTGGSVSTLTIQRTQQEDSAVYLCASSFIRDRDGELFFGEGSRLTVL.

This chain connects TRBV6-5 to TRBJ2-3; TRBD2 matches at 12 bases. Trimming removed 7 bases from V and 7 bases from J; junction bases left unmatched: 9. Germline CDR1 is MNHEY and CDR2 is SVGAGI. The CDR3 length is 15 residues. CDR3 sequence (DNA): TGTGCCAGCACTCCCGGACTAGCGGGGAGAAATACGCAGTATTTT. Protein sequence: CASTPGLAGRNTQYF.

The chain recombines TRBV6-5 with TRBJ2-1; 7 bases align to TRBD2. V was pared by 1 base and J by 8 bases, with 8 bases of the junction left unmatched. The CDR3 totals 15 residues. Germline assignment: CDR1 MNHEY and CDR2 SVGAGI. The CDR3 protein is CASSYWGRAGDEQFF. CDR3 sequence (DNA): TGTGCCAGCAGTTACTGGGGGAGGGCCGGGGATGAGCAGTTCTTC.